The rows below give T cell receptor beta chains drawn from one sample of a study of long-term antiretroviral therapy in people with HIV. Sequencing used immunoSEQ multiplex PCR; TCRdb keeps in-frame clones, though not all of them. Among about 14,000 clones, roughly 82% were seen once, and the ten largest hold 7.2%. The input for sequencing was unsorted PBMCs, taken 0.4 years after starting antiretroviral therapy. All receptors derive from a man between 25 and 39 years old with HIV. Both conserved end residues are part of each CDR3.

TRBV19	TRBJ2-1	CASSFSGTGYNEQFF
TRBV2	TRBJ1-1	CASTPQGDGTEAFF
TRBV14	TRBJ1-1	CASSQVNRGPNTEAFF
TRBV7-9	TRBJ2-2	CASSHVDGGELFF
TRBV30	TRBJ2-7	CAWGRRRDPSLYEQYF
TRBV7-6	TRBJ2-2	CASSSGDNTGELFF
TRBV6-6	TRBJ1-6	CASSPGQGNSPLHF
TRBV19	TRBJ1-2	CASSSGNVGGYTF
TRBV28	TRBJ2-7	CASSLGGDEQYF
TRBV4-1	TRBJ1-1	CASSPIVKMNTEAFF
TRBV19	TRBJ2-7	CASSAVGGYEQYF
TRBV5-4	TRBJ1-6	CASSFWAGVKSPLHF
TRBV2	TRBJ2-7	CASSRDYTRGYEQYF
TRBV7-2	TRBJ2-7	CASSPVGTTYEQYF
TRBV15	TRBJ2-5	CATSREAPETQYF
TRBV7-2	TRBJ1-2	CASGRPGEGGYTF
TRBV12-5	TRBJ1-2	CASGLETLGQGNYGYTF
TRBV11-3	TRBJ1-5	CASSLRPSRINQPQHF
TRBV7-8	TRBJ2-1	CASSLDRPPSSYNEQFF
TRBV11-2	TRBJ2-7	CASSPTVASYEQYF
TRBV5-4	TRBJ2-5	CASSSDRTQETQYF
TRBV11-3	TRBJ1-2	CASSLVRGPGYTF
TRBV5-1	TRBJ2-3	CASSLAGDSPVADTQYF
TRBV10-3	TRBJ2-7	CAISADGTGRIYEQYF
TRBV19	TRBJ2-3	CASSIKLWPDTQYF
TRBV7-2	TRBJ2-3	CASSLVAGSLTDTQYF
TRBV10-3	TRBJ2-2	CAISDPVGRTGELFF
TRBV4-2	TRBJ2-2	CASSHTQENTGELFF
TRBV7-3	TRBJ1-3	CASSLTGQSGNTIYF
TRBV6-1	TRBJ1-2	CASSEPRGLVGGYTF
TRBV28	TRBJ2-7	CASSLRQGAYEQYF
TRBV19	TRBJ1-5	CASKGSDRGRYQPQHF
TRBV19	TRBJ1-5	CASSKQGQGSRNQPQHF
TRBV6-1	TRBJ1-2	CASSNTNYGYTF